A selection of T cell receptor beta chains follows, all from one sample in a study of cytomegalovirus exposure and HLA in healthy donors. The method was immunoSEQ multiplex PCR; TCRdb's version includes in-frame clones alone and lacks a portion of them. The sample lists some 98,000 clones; under 80% were seen once. The sequencing sample was made of PBMCs. These receptors were collected from a human donor in good health. CDR3s include the opening cysteine and the closing phenylalanine or tryptophan. A D gene is named only where the DNA matches it firmly.

>TRBV7-8|TRBJ2-3|TRBD2
CASSPGTSGDTDTQYF
TGTGCCAGCAGCCCCGGGACTAGCGGGGACACAGATACGCAGTATTTT
>TRBV4-2|TRBJ2-2|.
CASSQDQVLYGSAGELFF
TGTGCCAGCAGCCAAGATCAGGTCCTTTATGGGAGTGCCGGGGAGCTGTTTTTT
>TRBV9|TRBJ2-5|TRBD2
CASSVGGRAEETQYF
TGTGCCAGCAGCGTAGGTGGGAGGGCCGAGGAGACCCAGTACTTC
>TRBV5-1|TRBJ1-1|TRBD1
CASSPPTGWGTEAFF
TGCGCCAGCAGCCCCCCGACAGGGTGGGGCACTGAAGCTTTCTTT
>TRBV7-8|TRBJ1-1|.
CASSQWTIRNTEAFF
TGTGCCAGCAGCCAGTGGACAATCAGGAACACTGAAGCTTTCTTT
>TRBV6-5|TRBJ2-7|TRBD1
CASNKPGQGTYEQYF
TGTGCCAGCAACAAACCGGGACAGGGAACCTACGAGCAGTACTTC
>TRBV11-2|TRBJ2-1|TRBD2
CASSASGRNEQFF
TGTGCCAGCAGCGCCTCCGGGAGGAATGAGCAGTTCTTC
>TRBV30|TRBJ2-3|.
CAWSVRQAGDTQYF
TGTGCCTGGAGTGTACGGCAGGCGGGAGATACGCAGTATTTT
>TRBV6-4|TRBJ2-1|TRBD1
CASSPGQGGDEQFF
TGTGCCAGCAGCCCGGGACAGGGTGGCGATGAGCAGTTCTTC
>TRBV1|TRBJ2-7|.
CTSSQVEASGRDEQYF
TGCACCAGCAGCCAAGTCGAGGCTAGCGGGAGAGATGAGCAGTACTTC
>TRBV5-1|TRBJ2-5|.
CASSLDTGQDTQYF
TGCGCCAGCAGCTTGGACACAGGGCAGGATACCCAGTACTTC
>TRBV18|TRBJ1-3|.
CASSPRAANSGNTIYF
TGTGCCAGCTCACCACGCGCAGCGAACTCTGGAAACACCATATATTTT
>TRBV1|TRBJ1-1|.
CTSSRPEHPNTEAFF
TGCACCAGCAGCCGTCCTGAACATCCGAACACTGAAGCTTTCTTT
>TRBV2|TRBJ1-2|.
CATTTGTYGYTF
TGTGCCACCACCACAGGGACCTATGGCTACACCTTC
>TRBV7-2|TRBJ2-1|.
CASSQDPGAGVNNEQFF
TGTGCCAGCAGCCAAGACCCGGGGGCGGGAGTTAATAATGAGCAGTTCTTC
>TRBV5-1|TRBJ2-7|TRBD1
CASSWTGQGAGEQYF
TGCGCCAGCAGCTGGACGGGACAGGGGGCGGGCGAGCAGTACTTC
>TRBV18|TRBJ2-2|TRBD2
CASSPRTSNPGELFF
TGTGCCAGCTCACCAAGGACTAGCAACCCCGGGGAGCTGTTTTTT
>TRBV7-9|TRBJ2-3|.
CASSLGAGNTDTQYF
TGTGCCAGCAGCTTAGGGGCAGGGAACACAGATACGCAGTATTTT
>TRBV19|TRBJ2-7|.
CASSITGASYEQYF
TGTGCCAGTAGTATTACAGGAGCCTCCTACGAGCAGTACTTC
>TRBV5-1|TRBJ2-3|TRBD1
CASSLPAGGTTDTQYF
TGCGCCAGCAGCTTGCCTGCAGGGGGAACGACAGATACGCAGTATTTT
>TRBV4-1|TRBJ2-3|.
CASSQVTGSRQDTQYF
TGCGCCAGCAGCCAAGTCACAGGGTCCCGTCAGGATACGCAGTATTTT
>TRBV29-1|TRBJ1-2|.
CSVERRGDYGGYTF
TGCAGCGTTGAAAGGCGGGGGGACTACGGTGGCTACACCTTC
>TRBV13|TRBJ2-7|.
CASSSRPAVSYEQYF
TGTGCCAGCAGCTCCCGCCCCGCCGTCTCCTACGAGCAGTACTTC